Listed below are T cell receptor beta chains from one sample, sequenced in a study of blood T cell repertoires in COVID-19. Measured with immunoSEQ multiplex PCR; TCRdb has only the in-frame clones, and not every one. The sample yields about 65,000 clones, 75% to 85% seen once. Sample: peripheral blood. The receptors come from a human donor in a cohort sampled during active COVID-19. CDR3s include the opening cysteine and the closing phenylalanine or tryptophan. A D gene is named only where the DNA matches it firmly. Clone size, where shown, is once, few, many, or a class for clones that have expanded.

cdr3_length	v_call	j_call	clone_size	d_call	cdr3_nt	cdr3_aa
14	TRBV7-2	TRBJ2-5	NA	NA	TGTGCCAGCAGCCAAGAGTGGTTTAAAGAGACCCAGTACTTC	CASSQEWFKETQYF
15	TRBV6-5	TRBJ1-5	NA	TRBD1	TGTGCCAGCAACAAAGGGACAGTCAGAAATCAGCCCCAGCATTTT	CASNKGTVRNQPQHF
13	TRBV12-3/TRBV12-4	TRBJ1-2	few	NA	TGTGCCAGCAGTTTGTCAGGGGAGAATGGCTACACCTTC	CASSLSGENGYTF
11	TRBV6-2/TRBV6-3	TRBJ1-2	NA	TRBD1	TGTGCCAGCAGCAACAGGGGCGGCTACACCTTC	CASSNRGGYTF
14	TRBV5-1	TRBJ1-2	NA	NA	TGCGCCAGCAGCTTAGTCGGGGTGAGCTATGGCTACACCTTC	CASSLVGVSYGYTF
14	TRBV5-6	TRBJ2-4	few	TRBD1	TGTGCCAGCAGCCCCGACAGGGCGGGAAACATTCAGTACTTC	CASSPDRAGNIQYF
14	TRBV4-2	TRBJ2-7	NA	TRBD1	TGTGCCAGCCGCGGACAGGGCGATTCCTACGAGCAGTACTTC	CASRGQGDSYEQYF
16	TRBV6-6	TRBJ1-2	NA	TRBD1	TGTGCCAGCAGTTACGAGACAGGGAGAAAAAACTATGGCTACACCTTC	CASSYETGRKNYGYTF
13	TRBV6-5	TRBJ1-5	NA	NA	TGTGCCAGCAGCTCGGAGATGCGTCAGCCCCAGCATTTT	CASSSEMRQPQHF
16	TRBV3-1/TRBV3-2	TRBJ2-1	NA	TRBD2	TGTGCCAGCAGCCAAATTACTAGCGGTGCCTACAATGAGCAGTTCTTC	CASSQITSGAYNEQFF
15	TRBV18	TRBJ2-3	few	TRBD2	TGTGCCAGCTCACCCTTACGGGGGGGGACAGATACGCAGTATTTT	CASSPLRGGTDTQYF
16	TRBV7-2	TRBJ2-1	few	TRBD1	TGTGCCAGCAGCTTGACAGGGGATAGCTCCTACAATGAGCAGTTCTTC	CASSLTGDSSYNEQFF
15	TRBV14	TRBJ2-7	NA	TRBD2	TGTGCCAGCAGCCACAGACTAGCGGGGGGGAACGAGCAGTACTTC	CASSHRLAGGNEQYF
15	TRBV19	TRBJ1-1	once	NA	TGTGCCAGTGCGCGGGGGGCTACGCTCCGTACTGAAGCTTTCTTT	CASARGATLRTEAFF
15	TRBV23-1	TRBJ1-4	NA	NA	TGCGCCAGCAGTCAATGTCGTCAGGGGCGGGAAAAACTGTTTTTT	CASSQCRQGREKLFF
14	TRBV6-5	TRBJ1-2	NA	TRBD1	TGTGCCAGCAGTTACTCCGGACAGGTTCCTGCGTACACCTTC	CASSYSGQVPAYTF
15	TRBV19	TRBJ1-2	NA	NA	TGTGCCAGTAACACGGGGGGCTCGCCCTTCTATGGCTACACCTTC	CASNTGGSPFYGYTF
16	TRBV5-1	TRBJ2-1	NA	NA	TGCGCCAGCATGGGACTCCCACAGAGCTCCTACAATGAGCAGTTCTTC	CASMGLPQSSYNEQFF
17	TRBV4-1	TRBJ2-2	once	TRBD2	TGCGCCAGCAGCCACCCTCTAGCGGTCGGGAACACCGGGGAGCTGTTTTTT	CASSHPLAVGNTGELFF
12	TRBV29-1	TRBJ1-1	NA	NA	TGCAGCGTTGAAGATCCGGGGGGGAAGGCTTTCTTT	CSVEDPGGKAFF
13	TRBV19	TRBJ1-5	few	NA	TGTGCCTCTTCCAGGGCGAGCAATCAGCCCCAGCATTTT	CASSRASNQPQHF
15	TRBV11-3	TRBJ2-7	NA	NA	TGTGCCAGCAGCCTTCAACAGGGGACTCCCTACGAGCAGTACTTC	CASSLQQGTPYEQYF
15	TRBV10-1	TRBJ2-2	medium-sized	TRBD1	TGCGCCAGCAGTGATGGACAGGGGAACACCGGGGAGCTGTTTTTT	CASSDGQGNTGELFF
13	TRBV12-3/TRBV12-4	TRBJ2-5	NA	NA	TGTGCCAGCAGTTGGGCCGCGGGAGAGACCCAGTACTTC	CASSWAAGETQYF
14	TRBV6-6	TRBJ2-1	NA	NA	TGTGCCAGCAGTTCTAGTGGCTCCTACAATGAGCAGTTCTTC	CASSSSGSYNEQFF
16	TRBV6-6	TRBJ2-7	NA	TRBD1	TGTGCCAGCAGCTACGGACAGGACAGGCAAACCTACGAGCAGTACTTC	CASSYGQDRQTYEQYF
17	TRBV7-9	TRBJ2-5	NA	TRBD2	TGTGCCAGCAGCTTAGTGGTGGGGACTAGCGGCCAAGAGACCCAGTACTTC	CASSLVVGTSGQETQYF
16	TRBV5-6	TRBJ2-2	NA	TRBD1	TGTGCCAGCAGCTTGTGGGACAGGGTTAACACCGGGGAGCTGTTTTTT	CASSLWDRVNTGELFF
16	TRBV4-1	TRBJ1-5	NA	NA	TGCGCCAGCAGCCAGCAGTGGACAGCGAGCAATCAGCCCCAGCATTTT	CASSQQWTASNQPQHF
13	TRBV21-1	TRBJ2-7	NA	NA	TGTGCCAATCAAGGTTTCTGGGGGGATAAGCAGTACTTC	CANQGFWGDKQYF
16	TRBV15	TRBJ1-3	NA	TRBD1	TGTGCCACCAGCAGCCGCAGGGGGCTGTCTGGAAACACCATATATTTT	CATSSRRGLSGNTIYF
15	TRBV5-6	TRBJ2-1	few	TRBD2	TGTGCCAGCAGCTTCGGTAGCGGGGCATACAATGAGCAGTTCTTC	CASSFGSGAYNEQFF
15	TRBV9	TRBJ2-1	many	NA	TGTGCCAGCAGCGTAGCTGGACAGCCCTACAATGAGCAGTTCTTC	CASSVAGQPYNEQFF
16	TRBV5-1	TRBJ2-1	NA	NA	TGCGCCAGCAGCTACCTCGGCGGGATCACCTACAATGAGCAGTTCTTC	CASSYLGGITYNEQFF
14	TRBV4-1	TRBJ1-5	NA	NA	TGCGCCAGCAGCTCAGCCGAGGTCTATCAGCCCCAGCATTTT	CASSSAEVYQPQHF
16	TRBV9	TRBJ2-2	few	TRBD2	TGTGCCAGCAGCGTGAAAGCGGGAGTTAGCACCGGGGAGCTGTTTTTT	CASSVKAGVSTGELFF
14	TRBV4-1	TRBJ1-3	few	NA	TGCGCCAGCGGGAGCACAGGGTCTGGAAACACCATATATTTT	CASGSTGSGNTIYF
13	TRBV6-5	TRBJ1-2	NA	TRBD1	TGTGCCACCTACCCGGGACAGAACTATGGCTACACCTTC	CATYPGQNYGYTF
14	TRBV18	TRBJ2-3	NA	NA	TGTGCCAGCTCACCTTGGACTAGCACAGATACGCAGTATTTT	CASSPWTSTDTQYF
13	TRBV29-1	TRBJ1-4	once	NA	TGCAGCGTTGTCCAGGGCCCAGATGAAAAACTGTTTTTT	CSVVQGPDEKLFF
14	TRBV5-6	TRBJ2-7	NA	NA	TGTGCCAGCAGCCTCCCTGGAGGGCTCTCCGAGCAGTACTTC	CASSLPGGLSEQYF
12	TRBV12-3/TRBV12-4	TRBJ2-1	NA	TRBD1	TGTGCCAGCAGTAAAACAGGGGATGAGCAGTTCTTC	CASSKTGDEQFF
14	TRBV9	TRBJ2-1	NA	NA	TGTGCCAGCAGCGTACAATCTAGAGGAGCTGAGCAGTTCTTC	CASSVQSRGAEQFF
14	TRBV10-3	TRBJ2-7	NA	TRBD1	TGTGCCATCAGCCCCAGACAGGGGCGAAACGAGCAGTACTTC	CAISPRQGRNEQYF
17	TRBV19	TRBJ2-4	NA	TRBD1	TGTGCCAGTAGTATGTCTCGGGACAGGGCAGGGTGGAACATTCAGTACTTC	CASSMSRDRAGWNIQYF
14	TRBV21-1	TRBJ2-4	once	NA	TGTGCCAGGTTTCCTAGGTATGCCAAAAACATTCAGTACTTC	CARFPRYAKNIQYF
14	TRBV6-5	TRBJ2-7	NA	TRBD1	TGTGCCAGCAGTTACGTTGACAGGGGAGGCGAGCAGTACTTC	CASSYVDRGGEQYF
18	TRBV28	TRBJ1-6	NA	NA	TGTGCCAGCTGCATCTGGGGAAGCGGCCTCCACGGGAATTCACCCCTCCACTTT	CASCIWGSGLHGNSPLHF
15	TRBV5-4	TRBJ1-1	NA	TRBD1	TGTGCCAGCAGCTCACAGGGGGCGGGGAACACTGAAGCTTTCTTT	CASSSQGAGNTEAFF
15	TRBV5-1	TRBJ1-4	NA	TRBD1	TGCGCCAGCAGCCTACTCACAGGGGGCGGGGAAAAACTGTTTTTT	CASSLLTGGGEKLFF
16	TRBV5-4	TRBJ2-3	NA	NA	TGTGCCAGCAGCTTGGCTCTGCGGGCTAACACAGATACGCAGTATTTT	CASSLALRANTDTQYF
13	TRBV6-2/TRBV6-3	TRBJ2-7	NA	NA	TGTGCCAGCAGTGGGGGACTGTTCTACGAGCAGTACTTC	CASSGGLFYEQYF
15	TRBV5-6	TRBJ2-1	NA	TRBD1	TGTGCCAGCAGCTTTTCAGGGGGCTTCACCCATGAGCAGTTCTTC	CASSFSGGFTHEQFF
18	TRBV5-1	TRBJ1-5	NA	NA	TGCGCCAGCAGCTTATTTGGTCTGGCCGCCCTTAGCAATCAGCCCCAGCATTTT	CASSLFGLAALSNQPQHF
18	TRBV27	TRBJ2-7	NA	NA	TGTGCCAGCAGTTCCCGTGCCTCTGGACTAACCAACTCCTACGAGCAGTACTTC	CASSSRASGLTNSYEQYF
18	TRBV15	TRBJ2-1	NA	TRBD2	TGTGCCACCAGCCCCCGGACTAGCGGGGGGCCTTCCTACAATGAGCAGTTCTTC	CATSPRTSGGPSYNEQFF
15	TRBV28	TRBJ2-1	NA	TRBD2	TGTGCCAGCAGTTCGTCTAGCGGGAACTACAATGAGCAGTTCTTC	CASSSSSGNYNEQFF
16	TRBV7-6	TRBJ2-3	NA	NA	TGTGCCAGCAGCTTAGCTATCAGGCCCATCCCCGGTACGCAGTATTTT	CASSLAIRPIPGTQYF
16	TRBV28	TRBJ2-3	few	TRBD1	TGTGCCAGCAGTTTAGACAGGGGGGTCTATCATTCAGCGCAGTATTTT	CASSLDRGVYHSAQYF